What follows are 26 T cell receptor beta chains derived from one specimen sequenced in a study of blood T cells in healthy people across ages. Primers used in a second PCR of roughly 6 to 12 cycles were a sample-barcoded 5' primer and a J-beta primer mix. TCRdb recomputed calls from the 5' RACE reads with MiXCR, one row per CDR3 protein. The sample records more than 650,000 distinct CDR3 sequences, about 20% being singletons. What was sequenced was blood. All receptors derive from an older man in good health.

This clonotype has a handful of counts. This chain connects TRBV29-1 to TRBJ1-4; tentatively, D is TRBD1 (6 bases). The germline V gene encodes CDR1 SQVTM and CDR2 ANQGSEA. V was clipped by 1 base and J by 8 bases, with 11 bases between them. This CDR3 has 13 residues. CDR3 nucleotide sequence: TGCAGCGTTGAAGCACAGGGTGGAGAAAAACTGTTTTTT. Its protein product is CSVEAQGGEKLFF.

This clonotype was seen only a few times. The chain joins TRBV28 to TRBJ2-1; possible D gene TRBD2, 6 bases. Trimming pared 5 bases from V and 0 bases from J, leaving 14 bases between. Per germline, CDR1 MDHEN and CDR2 SYDVKM. The length of the CDR3 is 16 residues. Here the CDR3 reads CASSPPGTRSYNEQFF. CDR3 in DNA: TGTGCCAGCAGTCCGCCTGGGACTCGCTCCTACAATGAGCAGTTCTTC.

The gene calls are TRBV24-1 and TRBJ2-5; 9 bases agree with TRBD2. The DNA end is more similar to TRBJ2-1, so the J call may be wrong. Per germline, CDR1 KGHDR and CDR2 SFDVKD. The CDR3 runs 16 residues. The CDR3 is CATSDPLAGTFNEQFF. The CDR3 region has the DNA TGTGCCACCAGTGATCCACTAGCGGGCACCTTTAATGAGCAGTTCTTC.

This clonotype came up a few times. The chain is built from TRBV15 and TRBJ2-3; D is perhaps TRBD2 (5 bases). V was cut by 3 bases and J by 1 base, with 11 bases left in between. The germline gives CDR1 LNHNV, CDR2 YYDKDF (reference sequence). The CDR3 sequence is 15 residues long. The CDR3 here is CATSRDLGGTDTQYF. The CDR3 DNA reads as TGTGCCACCAGCAGGGACCTCGGGGGCACAGATACGCAGTATTTT.

On this clonotype itself: The junction and the germline gene differ at one end; a read error may be behind it. The rearrangement links TRBV29-1 to TRBJ2-5, with no clear D. Looked up from germline, CDR1 is SQVTM and CDR2 is ANQGSEA. This CDR3 comprises 11 residues. CDR3 nucleotide sequence: TGCAGCTCCAGAGTTGGAGAGGCCCAGTACTTC. Translating it yields CSSRVGEAQYF.

This clonotype was seen ten or more times. V and J are TRBV28 and TRBJ2-1; D is possibly TRBD2 (6 bases). The J call is uncertain, as TRBJ2-5 better fits the DNA end. Germline CDR1 reads MDHEN; CDR2 reads SYDVKM. CDR3 length equals 13 residues. CDR3 region: CASSLRGLETQYF. CDR3 DNA sequence: TGTGCCAGCAGTTTACGGGGACTGGAGACCCAGTACTTC.

This clonotype was seen a handful of times. The V and J genes are TRBV20-1 and TRBJ1-2, with 9 bases that match TRBD1. From germline, CDR1 is DFQATT and CDR2 SNEGSKA (reference sequence). This CDR3 spans 15 amino acids. The junction had 7 bases not matched to a gene; V was cut back by 2 bases and J by 3 bases. The CDR3 loop is CSARPRDRVYYGYTF. The DNA for the CDR3 is TGCAGTGCTAGACCCCGGGACAGGGTATACTATGGCTACACCTTC.

The V and J genes are TRBV20-1 and TRBJ1-5; TRBD1 is a possible D gene (5 bases). Germline CDR1 reads DFQATT; CDR2 reads SNEGSKA (reference sequence). V lost 6 bases and J lost 2, with 8 bases in between. This CDR3 has 12 residues. CDR3 DNA: TGCAGTGCCCGGGACGGCAATCAGCCCCAGCATTTT. Its translation: CSARDGNQPQHF.

The table lists this clonotype with a few counts. The V gene is TRBV5-1, the J gene TRBJ1-4; TRBD1 aligns across 9 bases. The CDR3 sequence is 15 residues long. Germline CDR1 reads SGHRS; CDR2 reads YFSETQ. Trimming took 4 bases from V and 7 from J; bases not matched to a gene: 8. CDR3 sequence (DNA): TGCGCCAGCAGCCCTACCGGACAGGGGCCTGAAAAACTGTTTTTT. Residues: CASSPTGQGPEKLFF.

CDR3 nucleotide sequence: TGTGCCGTCGGGGAGGAAAATGAAAAACTGTTTTTT. Protein product: CAVGEENEKLFF. V usage is TRBV10-3 and J usage is TRBJ1-4; no definite D call. Trimming took 11 bases from V and 5 from J, leaving 12 bases between them. This CDR3 contains 12 residues. Per the germline V gene, CDR1 is ENHRY and CDR2 is SYGVKD.

This clonotype was seen only a few times. V gene TRBV7-9 combines with J gene TRBJ1-2; no clear D gene. Trimming shortened V by 4 bases and J by 5 bases, and 14 bases separated the two germline ends. The CDR3 totals 14 residues. The V gene's germline CDR1 is SEHNR and CDR2 FQNEAQ (reference sequence). For the CDR3, the DNA is TGTGCCAGCAGCTCCCCACTCCAAGGATATGGCTACACCTTC. It is translated as CASSSPLQGYGYTF.

This sequence joins TRBV18 and TRBJ2-3; D call uncertain. This CDR3 spans 15 amino acids. Germline V gives CDR1 KGHSH, CDR2 LQKENI. V lost 1 base, J lost 0 bases, and 8 bases lay in between. In DNA, the CDR3 is TGTGCCAGCTCACCACAGGAGCGTAGCACAGATACGCAGTATTTT. This translates into CASSPQERSTDTQYF. The full variable domain, rest sourced from reference TRBV18 and TRBJ2-3, is NAGVMQNPRHLVRRRGQEARLRCSPMKGHSHVYWYRQLPEEGLKFMVYLQKENIIDESGMPKERFSAEFPKEGPSILRIQQVVRGDSAAYFCASSPQERSTDTQYFGPGTRLTVL.

This chain uses TRBV5-1 with TRBJ2-5, with 9 bases identical to TRBD1. The J call may not be correct, given that the DNA end is closer to TRBJ2-7. CDR1 is SGHRS and CDR2 is YFSETQ in the germline V gene. CDR3 length: 16 residues. The CDR3 bases are TGCGCCAGCAGCTTCCTGCAGCGACAGGGGGGATACGAGCAGTACTTC. This encodes CASSFLQRQGGYEQYF.

This clonotype was counted ten times or more. The CDR3 protein is CASSYDIGPFF. The CDR3 DNA reads as TGTGCCAGCAGCTATGACATAGGCCCGTTCTTC. The rearrangement joins TRBV7-9 to TRBJ2-1; D not resolved. The V end was cut by 4 bases, the J end by 15 bases, with 13 bases between. Germline loops: CDR1 SEHNR, CDR2 FQNEAQ (reference sequence). This CDR3 spans 11 amino acids.

This clonotype has just a few counts. The chain carries TRBV19 and TRBJ1-5; D gene unclear. The V end was cut by 3 bases, the J end by 5 bases, with 8 bases between. Looked up from germline, CDR1 is LNHDA and CDR2 is SQIVND (reference sequence). There are 13 residues in the CDR3. This CDR3 reads CASSMTVDQPQHF. CDR3 DNA sequence: TGTGCCAGTAGTATGACCGTGGATCAGCCCCAGCATTTT.

This sequence joins TRBV12-3 or TRBV12-4 and TRBJ1-1; tentatively, D is TRBD1 (5 bases). CDR3 length equals 15 residues. Trimming shortened V by 3 bases and J by 5 bases, and 16 bases separated the two germline ends. The CDR3 here is CASSLQGMRSTEAFF. The CDR3 DNA reads as TGTGCCAGCAGTTTGCAGGGAATGAGGAGTACTGAAGCTTTCTTT.

The sample holds a few counts of this clonotype. The V gene is TRBV6-5, the J gene TRBJ1-2; 11 nucleotides agree with TRBD1. The germline V gene encodes CDR1 MNHEY and CDR2 SVGAGI. Unmatched junction bases numbered 4, after V lost 0 bases and J lost 7 bases. The CDR3 length is 15 residues. The CDR3 DNA follows: TGTGCCAGCAGTTACTCGAGGGACAGGGGGGTTGGCTACACCTTC. Residues: CASSYSRDRGVGYTF.

To note about this clonotype: One end of the junction does not line up with germline, which may come from a read error. The chain combines TRBV7-9 with TRBJ1-4; the D is unclear. CDR3 length: 15 amino acids. The germline CDR1 and CDR2 sequences are SEHNR and FQNEAQ (reference sequence). CDR3 protein: CASSLDARTNEELFF. CDR3 coding DNA: TGTGCCAGCAGCTTAGACGCGAGAACTAATGAAGAACTGTTTTTT.

Ten or more counts support this clonotype. V is TRBV24-1 and J is TRBJ2-5, with D perhaps matching TRBD2 (6 bases). V was clipped by 6 bases and J by 5 bases, with 9 bases between them. In germline, CDR1 is KGHDR, CDR2 SFDVKD. The CDR3 covers 12 residues. CDR3 protein: CATSQGGETQYF. In DNA, the CDR3 is TGTGCCACCAGTCAGGGAGGCGAGACCCAGTACTTC.

The chain employs TRBV15 and TRBJ2-1, with D possibly TRBD2 on 6 matching bases. Germline V lookup: CDR1 LNHNV, CDR2 YYDKDF (reference sequence). This CDR3 has 14 residues. The germline V and J ends were trimmed by 3 bases and 4 bases, with 10 bases remaining between them. Here the CDR3 DNA reads TGTGCCACCAGCAGGGCCGGGACTTACAATGAGCAGTTCTTC. Translating it yields CATSRAGTYNEQFF.

The V call is TRBV20-1, the J call TRBJ2-5; D call uncertain. The J call may be incorrect, as the DNA end agrees better with TRBJ2-7. Per germline, CDR1 DFQATT and CDR2 SNEGSKA (reference sequence). This CDR3 has 16 amino acids. The CDR3 region is CSARDVGRSTSYEQYF. The CDR3 DNA sequence: TGCAGTGCTAGAGATGTGGGCAGGAGTACCTCCTACGAGCAGTACTTC.

This clonotype was seen more than once but under ten times. This chain links TRBV12-3 or TRBV12-4 with TRBJ2-4; TRBD2 matches at 11 bases. The CDR3 has 14 amino acids. With V trimmed by 6 bases and J by 6 bases, 4 bases remained unmatched. The CDR3 sequence: CASRTSGEGNIQYF. The CDR3 region has the DNA TGTGCCAGCAGGACTAGCGGGGAAGGAAACATTCAGTACTTC.

This clonotype was counted between two and nine times. The rearrangement uses TRBV28 and TRBJ2-3; no reliable D call. Germline values: CDR1 MDHEN, CDR2 SYDVKM. Between the trimmed V and J ends, which lost 5 bases and 2 bases, there was a span of 23 bases. The CDR3 runs 18 residues. The CDR3 sequence: CASSPLSLYRTSTDTQYF. The CDR3 nucleotides read TGTGCCAGCAGTCCCCTCTCATTATACAGAACTTCCACAGATACGCAGTATTTT.

The sample holds a few counts of this clonotype. The chain has TRBV18 and TRBJ1-5; 11 bases match TRBD1. CDR3 length: 17 amino acids. The germline gives CDR1 KGHSH, CDR2 LQKENI. V was pared by 4 bases and J by 6 bases, with 11 bases of the junction left unmatched. CDR3 sequence reads: CASSLRRTGGAGQPQHF. CDR3 bases: TGTGCCAGCTCACTAAGAAGGACAGGGGGCGCGGGTCAGCCCCAGCATTTT.

The genes are TRBV11-3 and TRBJ2-1, with D perhaps matching TRBD2 (6 bases). V shed 2 bases and J shed 9 bases, with 20 bases lying between them. CDR3 length: 16 amino acids. Germline CDR1 and CDR2: SGHNT and YENEEA. CDR3 nucleotides: TGTGCCAGCAGCTTAATTTTAGCGGAAAAACGGGGTGAGCAGTTCTTC. It specifies CASSLILAEKRGEQFF.

V is TRBV18 and J is TRBJ2-7; 11 bases are shared with TRBD2. CDR3 size: 16 residues. The germline gives CDR1 KGHSH, CDR2 LQKENI. V was pared by 2 bases and J by 3 bases, with 6 bases of the junction left unmatched. Here the CDR3 reads CASSPSRTSGLYEQYF. The CDR3, as DNA: TGTGCCAGCTCACCATCGAGGACTAGCGGGCTCTACGAGCAGTACTTC.